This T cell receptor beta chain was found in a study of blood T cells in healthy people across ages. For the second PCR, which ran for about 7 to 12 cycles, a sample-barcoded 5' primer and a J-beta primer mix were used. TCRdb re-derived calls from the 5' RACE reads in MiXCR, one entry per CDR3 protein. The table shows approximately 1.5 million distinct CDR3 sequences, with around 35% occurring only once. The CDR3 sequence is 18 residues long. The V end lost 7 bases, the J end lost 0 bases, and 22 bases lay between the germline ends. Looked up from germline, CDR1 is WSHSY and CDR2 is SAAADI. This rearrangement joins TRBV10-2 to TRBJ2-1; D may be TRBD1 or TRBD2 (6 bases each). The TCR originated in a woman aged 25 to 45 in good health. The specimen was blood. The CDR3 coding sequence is TGCGCCAGCAATGGCCCAACGGGGGCCATTAGCTCCTACAATGAGCAGTTCTTC. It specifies CASNGPTGAISSYNEQFF.